This is a list of T cell receptor beta chains from one sample in a study of cytomegalovirus exposure and HLA in healthy donors. This table comes from immunoSEQ multiplex PCR, and its TCRdb copy is limited to in-frame clones, with some not included. The sample spans roughly 120,000 clones; the ten largest clones claim 6.5% to 7%. The specimen was PBMCs. All receptors derive from a man in his forties in good health and CMV-seropositive. The CDR3 runs from the conserved cysteine through the conserved F or W. D genes are given only for firm matches.

V gene	D gene	J gene	CDR3 DNA	CDR3 protein
TRBV2	TRBD2	TRBJ2-7	TGTGCCAGCAGGCGACTAGCGGGGCCCTACGAGCAGTACTTC	CASRRLAGPYEQYF
TRBV2	-	TRBJ1-4	TGTGCCAGCAGTGAAGTGAAGGGACAAGAAAAACTGTTTTTT	CASSEVKGQEKLFF
TRBV25-1	-	TRBJ2-7	TGTGCCAGCAGCCCGAGGCGGTTCAGCTCCTACGAGCAGTACTTC	CASSPRRFSSYEQYF
TRBV4-1	TRBD2	TRBJ2-1	TGCGCCAGCAGCCAAGATTACGGACTAGCGGGCTACAATGAGCAGTTCTTC	CASSQDYGLAGYNEQFF
TRBV11-2	TRBD1	TRBJ1-1	TGTGCCAGCAGCCCTAGACAGGGCTTGAACACTGAAGCTTTCTTT	CASSPRQGLNTEAFF
TRBV6-1	TRBD2	TRBJ2-7	TGTGCCAGCAGACCCGGGGGGGGGACCGCCTACGAGCAGTACTTC	CASRPGGGTAYEQYF
TRBV18	TRBD1	TRBJ2-1	TGTGCCAGCTCACCACCCGACAGGGGTTGGGTCAATGAGCAGTTCTTC	CASSPPDRGWVNEQFF
TRBV30	-	TRBJ1-6	TGTGCCTGGAGTGACAGGAGAAATTCACCCCTCCACTTT	CAWSDRRNSPLHF
TRBV5-1	-	TRBJ1-5	TGCGCCAGCAGCCCGGGACACCACCAGGAACAGCCCCAGCATTTT	CASSPGHHQEQPQHF
TRBV6-5	-	TRBJ2-2	TGTGCCAGCAGTTACATAGCCGGGGAGCTGTTTTTT	CASSYIAGELFF
TRBV7-2	-	TRBJ1-2	TGTGCCAGCAGCCCGACGACAAATAACTATGGCTACACCTTC	CASSPTTNNYGYTF
TRBV5-1	-	TRBJ2-1	TGCGCCAGCAGCACCGCGATCGGCAATGAGCAGTTCTTC	CASSTAIGNEQFF
TRBV18	-	TRBJ1-1	TGTGCCAGCTCACAAGTCAGATCCTTCAACACTGAAGCTTTCTTT	CASSQVRSFNTEAFF
TRBV19	-	TRBJ1-5	TGTGCCAGTAGTATAGTGGCAGGGTCCCAGCCCCAGCATTTT	CASSIVAGSQPQHF
TRBV5-4	-	TRBJ1-4	TGTGCCAGCAGCCCGGGGACTAATAATGAAAAACTGTTTTTT	CASSPGTNNEKLFF
TRBV5-6	-	TRBJ2-1	TGTGCCAGCAGCTTGGTTAGGGGGAATGAGCAGTTCTTC	CASSLVRGNEQFF
TRBV4-3	-	TRBJ1-2	TGCGCCAGCAGCCAAGATCTTAGCCAGATCTTAACTAACTATGGCTACACCTTC	CASSQDLSQILTNYGYTF
TRBV29-1	-	TRBJ2-2	TGCAGCGTTGAAGCCAGGGTAAACACCGGGGAGCTGTTTTTT	CSVEARVNTGELFF
TRBV5-1	TRBD1	TRBJ2-1	TGCGCCAGCAGCTTGTTGGGGACAGCGATCAATGAGCAGTTCTTC	CASSLLGTAINEQFF
TRBV19	-	TRBJ1-2	TGTGCCAGTAGCTTATTCGGATTTAGTGCGGGTGGCTACACCTTC	CASSLFGFSAGGYTF
TRBV7-9	TRBD2	TRBJ2-1	TGTGCCAGCAGCTCCCGGACTAGCGGGGCGGGTGAGCAGTTCTTC	CASSSRTSGAGEQFF
TRBV28	-	TRBJ1-1	TGTGCCAGCAGTTTAAGCTTGAACACTGAAGCTTTCTTT	CASSLSLNTEAFF
TRBV19	-	TRBJ1-5	TGTGCCAGTAATGGGTGGGCAGGCTCTCAGCCCCAGCATTTT	CASNGWAGSQPQHF
TRBV9	-	TRBJ2-6	TGTGCCAGCAGCGTAGAAGGTCGCTCTGGGGCCAACGTCCTGGCTTTC	CASSVEGRSGANVLAF
TRBV5-1	TRBD1	TRBJ1-1	TGCGCCAGCAGACCACCCGGACAGGGGGTCACTGAAGCTTTCTTT	CASRPPGQGVTEAFF
TRBV7-8	TRBD1	TRBJ1-4	TGTGCCAGCAGCCCTAAAGGGGGGACAGGGGTAATTGAAAAACTGTTTTTT	CASSPKGGTGVIEKLFF
TRBV18	-	TRBJ1-4	TGTGCCAGCTCAAACACGCAGGCTAATGAAAAACTGTTTTTT	CASSNTQANEKLFF
TRBV7-8	TRBD2	TRBJ2-2	TGTGCCAGCAGCCCCGGGTTGGCGGGAGGGTACACCGGGGAGCTGTTTTTT	CASSPGLAGGYTGELFF
TRBV25-1	-	TRBJ2-4	TGTGCCAGCAGTGAAATGTGGGGGCCCCTAAACATTCAGTACTTC	CASSEMWGPLNIQYF
TRBV5-1	-	TRBJ2-7	TGCGCCAGCAACCACGGCCCGGGGACCTACGAGCAGTACTTC	CASNHGPGTYEQYF
TRBV28	TRBD1	TRBJ1-1	TGTGCCAGCAGTTCCCCAGGGGGAACTGAAGCTTTCTTT	CASSSPGGTEAFF
TRBV6-1	-	TRBJ1-3	TGTGCCAGCGGCCCCCTCTCTGGAAACACCATATATTTT	CASGPLSGNTIYF
TRBV5-1	TRBD2	TRBJ2-1	TGCGCCAGCAGCGTCTCGACTAGCGCTACGTTGTTCTTC	CASSVSTSATLFF
TRBV14	TRBD2	TRBJ2-1	TGTGCCAGCAGTATCAGAGCGGGGAATGAAGATTACAATGAGCAGTTCTTC	CASSIRAGNEDYNEQFF
TRBV5-1	-	TRBJ1-2	TGCGCCAGCAGCAAAAGTCGGGACACCTCTAACTATGGCTACACCTTC	CASSKSRDTSNYGYTF
TRBV10-1	TRBD1	TRBJ2-2	TGCGCCAGCAGTGAGTCGACAGGGGCGAACACCGGGGAGCTGTTTTTT	CASSESTGANTGELFF
TRBV21-1	-	TRBJ2-1	TGTGCCAGCAGCAAAGACCCAGCGGGGGGGAGAAAGTTCTTC	CASSKDPAGGRKFF
TRBV7-2	-	TRBJ1-3	TGTGCCAGCAGCGACACTGGACAAACTGGAAACACCATATATTTT	CASSDTGQTGNTIYF
TRBV7-2	TRBD2	TRBJ2-1	TGTGCCAGCAGTCAAGGACTAGCGGGAGCACAGGGGGAGCAGTTCTTC	CASSQGLAGAQGEQFF
TRBV10-1	-	TRBJ2-2	TGCGCCAGCAGTGCCGGGACACTCAACACCGGGGAGCTGTTTTTT	CASSAGTLNTGELFF
TRBV29-1	TRBD1	TRBJ2-2	TGCAGCGTGGACACAGGGGGGCCCGGGGAGCTGTTTTTT	CSVDTGGPGELFF
TRBV4-3	TRBD2	TRBJ2-7	TGCGCCAGCAGCCAACATCCGGGCGGGAGTTACGAGCAGTACTTC	CASSQHPGGSYEQYF
TRBV7-9	-	TRBJ2-7	TGTGCCAGCAGCTTAGTCCAGGGCAAGACCTACGAGCAGTACTTC	CASSLVQGKTYEQYF
TRBV19	TRBD1	TRBJ1-1	TGTGCCAGTAGGATTACAGGGGTGGAAGAAGCTTTCTTT	CASRITGVEEAFF
TRBV5-4	TRBD1	TRBJ1-4	TGTGCCAGCAGCTCCAGGGGGCAGAAAGAAAAACTGTTTTTT	CASSSRGQKEKLFF
TRBV19	TRBD2	TRBJ2-2	TGTGCCAGTAGAGAGCGGGGCAACACCGGGGAGCTGTTTTTT	CASRERGNTGELFF
TRBV5-4	TRBD2	TRBJ2-3	TGTGCCAGCAGCTTACTAGCGGGAGATACGCAGTATTTT	CASSLLAGDTQYF
TRBV2	-	TRBJ2-7	TGTGCCAGCAGTGAAGTTCACAGCAACTACGAGCAGTACTTC	CASSEVHSNYEQYF
TRBV11-2	TRBD1	TRBJ1-2	TGTGCCAGCAGCCCGGGGACAGGAGGAAACTATGGCTACACCTTC	CASSPGTGGNYGYTF
TRBV5-1	TRBD1	TRBJ2-1	TGCGCCAGCAGCGCGGGGGACAGGGGGAATGAGCAGTTCTTC	CASSAGDRGNEQFF
TRBV28	TRBD1	TRBJ2-7	TGTGCCAGCAGTGGGAAAAGGACAGGGTACTTC	CASSGKRTGYF
TRBV7-8	TRBD2	TRBJ2-2	TGTGCCAGCAGTGCCCCTGGTAGCGGGAGGGAGGACACCGGGGAGCTGTTTTTT	CASSAPGSGREDTGELFF
TRBV29-1	-	TRBJ2-7	TGCAGCGTCGGAAGACCAGGGGTTAGCTCCTACGAGCAGTACTTC	CSVGRPGVSSYEQYF
TRBV7-9	-	TRBJ1-2	TGTGCCAGCAGCATACTGACAGGACAGGGCTACACCTTC	CASSILTGQGYTF